Each of the 19 T cell receptor beta chains below was sequenced from the same sample in a study of T cell repertoires in cytomegalovirus infection. TCRdb reprocessed the reads via MiXCR and lists one record per CDR3 protein. Here the sample spans about 700,000 distinct CDR3 sequences, roughly 36% being singletons. Which antigens these TCRs recognize remains unknown. The sample was cultured PBMCs, taken from culture after CMV antigen stimulation. The receptor source for this set is a human donor in good health (CMV status not recorded). Some clones in this sample may be carry-over from other donors' samples.

The chain links TRBV3-1 to TRBJ2-7; the D gene is possibly TRBD1 (5 bases). There are 13 residues in the CDR3. Trimming removed 2 bases from V and 9 bases from J, with 14 bases in between. Germline assignment: CDR1 LGHDT and CDR2 YNNKEL (reference sequence). The DNA of the CDR3 is TGTGCCAGCAGCCAAAATCAGGGTGTCGGGCAGTACTTC. Amino acids: CASSQNQGVGQYF.

This clonotype was seen a handful of times. The chain joins TRBV28 to TRBJ2-1, with TRBD2 matching 8 bases. CDR1 and CDR2 (germline): MDHEN, SYDVKM. Trimming removed 6 bases from V and 7 bases from J; junction bases left unmatched: 11. The CDR3 sequence is 15 residues long. This CDR3 is CASSSAGVGNNEQFF. The CDR3 coding sequence is TGTGCCAGCAGCTCAGCGGGAGTGGGGAATAATGAGCAGTTCTTC.

This clonotype was seen only a few times. V gene TRBV20-1 combines with J gene TRBJ2-5; D is possibly TRBD2 (6 bases). Per the germline V gene, CDR1 is DFQATT and CDR2 is SNEGSKA (reference sequence). There are 13 residues in the CDR3. With 5 bases removed from V and 4 bases from J, the gap between germline ends came to 14 bases. The CDR3 DNA reads TGCAGTGCTTCTGACCCGGGAGTAGAGACCCAGTACTTC. Protein: CSASDPGVETQYF.

The CDR3 DNA reads TGTGCCAGCAGCTCCTCCGGGACAGGGATAAGTGGCTACACCTTC. It codes for CASSSSGTGISGYTF. V gene TRBV6-5 combines with J gene TRBJ1-2, with TRBD1 matching 9 bases. V trimming: 6 bases; J trimming: 7 bases; junction bases outside the gene matches: 12. There are 15 residues in the CDR3. Germline CDR1 MNHEY, CDR2 SVGAGI.

This chain connects TRBV7-2 to TRBJ1-2, with D perhaps TRBD1 (5 bases). CDR1 is SGHTA, CDR2 FQGNSA, per germline. V was cut by 5 bases and J by 1 base, with 11 bases left in between. The CDR3 covers 14 residues. The CDR3 reads CASSPRRGNYGYTF. Written as DNA, the CDR3 is TGTGCCAGCAGCCCAAGGAGGGGTAACTATGGCTACACCTTC.

This clonotype showed up just a few times. The rearrangement uses TRBV11-3 and TRBJ2-3, with a tentative D call TRBD2 (6 bases). With 5 bases removed from V and 2 bases from J, the gap between germline ends came to 14 bases. Germline lookup yields CDR1 SGHNT and CDR2 YENEEA. The CDR3 contains 15 residues. CDR3 residues: CASSPGTFDTDTQYF. Here the CDR3 DNA reads TGTGCCAGCAGCCCCGGGACTTTCGACACAGATACGCAGTATTTT.

V gene TRBV6-1 combines with J gene TRBJ2-7; perhaps TRBD1 as D (6 bases). Looked up from germline, CDR1 is MNHNS and CDR2 is SASEGT. This CDR3 comprises 11 residues. V lost 8 bases and J lost 3, with 8 bases in between. CDR3 residues: CASRDNYEQYF. The DNA of the CDR3 is TGTGCCAGCCGGGACAACTACGAGCAGTACTTC.

V and J are TRBV6-2 or TRBV6-3 and TRBJ2-1, with D possibly being TRBD2 (6 bases). The CDR3 has 14 residues. With 1 base removed from V and 7 bases from J, the gap between germline ends came to 11 bases. Germline CDR1 is MNHEY and CDR2 is SVGEGT. DNA of the CDR3: TGTGCCAGCAGTTACTGGCGTGGGGGGAATGAGCAGTTCTTC. Translation: CASSYWRGGNEQFF.

This clonotype was found a few times. The rearrangement links TRBV2 to TRBJ1-4, with unresolved D. Trimming left V 6 bases short and J 7 bases short, with 15 bases between. In germline, CDR1 is SNHLY, CDR2 FYNNEI. The CDR3 has 14 residues. CDR3 coding DNA: TGTGCCAGCAGACGTTCGGCAGACTTTGAAAAACTGTTTTTT. Its protein is CASRRSADFEKLFF.

This clonotype was seen many times. This sequence joins TRBV7-2 and TRBJ1-1, with D unclear. V was cut by 1 base and J by 3 bases, with 12 bases left in between. CDR1 and CDR2 from the germline V gene are SGHTA and FQGNSA. The CDR3 consists of 15 residues. CDR3: CASSLDAGWYTEAFF. DNA of the CDR3: TGTGCCAGCAGCTTAGATGCGGGTTGGTACACTGAAGCTTTCTTT.

Ten or more counts support this clonotype. Here the CDR3 reads CASSPDRARGLTGYTF. Here the CDR3 DNA reads TGTGCCAGCAGCCCAGACCGGGCCAGAGGGCTAACGGGCTACACCTTC. V usage is TRBV7-8 and J usage is TRBJ1-2; no definite D call. The length of the CDR3 is 16 residues. CDR1 and CDR2 (germline): SGHVS, FQNEAQ. Trimming took 5 bases from V and 8 from J, leaving 24 bases between them.

The gene calls are TRBV28 and TRBJ2-3; 9 bases fit TRBD1. The junction had 11 bases not matched to a gene; V was cut back by 4 bases and J by 0 bases. Germline V gene lookup returns CDR1 MDHEN and CDR2 SYDVKM. The CDR3 loop spans 18 amino acids. CDR3 protein: CASSYPGQGFSSTDTQYF. The CDR3 nucleotides read TGTGCCAGCAGTTACCCGGGACAGGGCTTTTCTAGCACAGATACGCAGTATTTT.

The J gene is TRBJ2-3, the V gene TRBV5-4; 13 bases align to TRBD2. Losses at the gene ends were 5 bases for V and 2 bases for J; bases not matched to a gene: 8. The CDR3 is 17 residues long. Looked up from germline, CDR1 is SGHNT and CDR2 is YYREEE (reference sequence). The CDR3 bases are TGTGCCAGCAGACAAGGACTAGCGGGAGACAACACAGATACGCAGTATTTT. Its translation: CASRQGLAGDNTDTQYF.

This clonotype was seen only a few times. The genes are TRBV28 and TRBJ2-1; 10 nucleotides agree with TRBD2. From germline, CDR1 is MDHEN and CDR2 SYDVKM. CDR3 length equals 14 residues. Trimming took 11 bases from V and 6 from J; bases not matched to a gene: 10. The CDR3 bases are TGTGCCGAGGCGGAAGCGGGGGGGCGCAATGAGCAGTTCTTC. As protein: CAEAEAGGRNEQFF.

This clonotype has a handful of counts. The rearrangement uses TRBV7-2 and TRBJ2-3; possible D gene TRBD2, 5 bases. Per the germline V gene, CDR1 is SGHTA and CDR2 is FQGNSA. The CDR3 covers 16 residues. V gave up 2 bases and J gave up 1 base, with 13 bases separating them. CDR3 in amino acids: CASSLPVGSGTDTQYF. CDR3 nucleotides: TGTGCCAGCAGCTTACCAGTGGGGAGCGGCACAGATACGCAGTATTTT.

There are a few counts of this clonotype. V and J are TRBV12-3 or TRBV12-4 and TRBJ1-2; 7 bases agree with TRBD1. This CDR3 spans 11 amino acids. V trimming: 3 bases; J trimming: 10 bases; junction bases outside the gene matches: 2. The CDR3 here is CASSLGQLYTF. In DNA form, the CDR3 reads TGTGCCAGCAGTTTGGGACAGCTCTACACCTTC.

The rearrangement links TRBV2 to TRBJ1-2, with TRBD1 matching over 11 bases. Germline V lookup: CDR1 SNHLY, CDR2 FYNNEI. V gave up 4 bases and J gave up 8 bases; unmatched junction bases: 6. This CDR3 comprises 14 residues. CDR3 sequence reads: CASSAGQGAQGYTF. CDR3 in DNA: TGTGCCAGCAGTGCTGGACAGGGGGCGCAAGGCTACACCTTC.

The chain carries TRBV12-5 and TRBJ2-2; D is perhaps TRBD1 (5 bases). V was clipped by 2 bases and J by 8 bases, with 15 bases between them. This CDR3 is built from 15 residues. Per the germline V gene, CDR1 is LGHNT and CDR2 is FRNRAP. CDR3 bases: TGTGCTAGTGGTTTGACCCAGGGTCTCCGGGGGGAGCTGTTTTTT. This gives the protein CASGLTQGLRGELFF.

This sequence joins TRBV4-3 and TRBJ1-1; D perhaps matches TRBD1 (5 bases). Trimming left V 1 base short and J 4 bases short, with 16 bases between. CDR1 and CDR2 from the germline V gene are LGHNA and YSLEER. This CDR3 has 16 amino acids. CDR3 in amino acids: CASSQVLAGGSTEAFF. The CDR3 DNA follows: TGCGCCAGCAGCCAAGTCTTGGCGGGGGGGAGCACTGAAGCTTTCTTT.